The source of this TCR beta chain is a study of shared clonotypes between healthy human individuals. Germline CDR1 SGHRS, CDR2 YFSETQ. The germline V and J ends were trimmed by 5 bases and 2 bases, with 14 bases remaining between them. The CDR3 has 15 residues. Genomic DNA of each subset was evenly split across several immunoSEQ plates. Assay used: immunoSEQ multiplex PCR; TCRdb lists only in-frame clones, some missing. The sample carries 2 million to 2.5 million clones, approximately 93% recorded once. V usage is TRBV5-1 and J usage is TRBJ1-3; D is unclear. Sequencing was done on a sample of naive CD4+ T cells from PBMCs. Subset given: CD45RA+ positively selected. This clonotype was sampled from a man aged 18 to 30 in good health. Some clones in this sample may be carry-over from other donors' samples. CDR3 in amino acids: CASRPPGSPGNTIYF. CDR3 in DNA: TGCGCCAGCAGGCCGCCGGGGAGCCCTGGAAACACCATATATTTT.